A single sample is the source of the 12 T cell receptor beta chains below, sequenced in a study of cytomegalovirus exposure and HLA in healthy donors. PCR primers comprised 60 Vbeta and 13 Jbeta primers. The data were produced by immunoSEQ multiplex PCR, yet TCRdb's version contains in-frame clones alone and is incomplete. This repertoire shows approximately 160,000 clones, around 86% found once; its top ten account for 4.1%. Sequencing was performed on PBMCs. These receptors were obtained from a man aged 45 to 65 in good health and CMV-seropositive.

This chain connects TRBV5-1 to TRBJ1-1; 10 bases map to TRBD1. Germline CDR1 and CDR2: SGHRS and YFSETQ. The CDR3 totals 16 residues. V lost 2 bases and J lost 2; bases outside the gene matches: 6. CDR3 amino acids: CASSLIPTGGNTEAFF. Here the CDR3 DNA reads TGCGCCAGCAGCTTAATTCCGACAGGGGGCAACACTGAAGCTTTCTTT.

This chain links TRBV7-9 with TRBJ1-1, with D maybe TRBD1 (6 bases). V gave up 5 bases and J gave up 4 bases, with 17 bases separating them. The CDR3 is 15 residues long. CDR1 is SEHNR, CDR2 FQNEAQ, per germline (reference sequence). CDR3 nucleotide sequence: TGTGCCAGCAGCCTCCAGGGGCCTTTGGGCACTGAAGCTTTCTTT. It encodes CASSLQGPLGTEAFF.

This clone has only a few counts. V is TRBV6-5 and J is TRBJ2-3; 8 bases match TRBD1. V lost 0 bases and J lost 5; bases outside the gene matches: 7. CDR1 is MNHEY and CDR2 is SVGAGI in the germline V gene. This CDR3 is built from 16 residues. This chain's CDR3 is CASSYSGRGRVDTQYF. Written as DNA, the CDR3 is TGTGCCAGCAGTTACTCGGGCAGGGGGCGGGTAGATACGCAGTATTTT.

This chain joins TRBV5-1 and TRBJ1-2; TRBD1 might be the D (6 bases). V lost 0 bases, J lost 5 bases, and 17 bases lay in between. Germline values: CDR1 SGHRS, CDR2 YFSETQ. This CDR3 contains 16 residues. CDR3 region: CASSLDGQGSLYGYTF. CDR3 nucleotide sequence: TGCGCCAGCAGCTTGGATGGGCAGGGGTCCCTATATGGCTACACCTTC.

J is TRBJ1-2 and V is TRBV6-1; 10 bases line up with TRBD1. V lost 6 bases and J lost 8; bases outside the gene matches: 9. Germline assignment: CDR1 MNHNS and CDR2 SASEGT. The CDR3 totals 14 residues. In DNA form, the CDR3 reads TGTGCCAGCAGCCCGACAGGGGGCCTTGGGGGCTACACCTTC. It encodes CASSPTGGLGGYTF.

The V and J genes are TRBV6-6 and TRBJ2-7, with D perhaps matching TRBD1 (5 bases). V lost 7 bases, J lost 0 bases, and 13 bases lay in between. The germline V gene has CDR1 MNHNY and CDR2 SVGAGI (reference sequence). The CDR3 is 14 amino acids. The CDR3 sequence: CASNRLGHSYEQYF. In nucleotides, the CDR3 is TGTGCCAGCAATCGCTTGGGGCACTCCTACGAGCAGTACTTC.

The chain is built from TRBV27 and TRBJ2-7, with 11 bases identical to TRBD2. Germline loops: CDR1 MNHEY, CDR2 SMNVEV (reference sequence). V was clipped by 6 bases and J by 1 base; unmatched bases: 5. This CDR3 comprises 15 residues. In nucleotides, the CDR3 is TGTGCCAGCAGCTTTACTAGCGGGAGTTCCTACGAGCAGTACTTC. It translates to CASSFTSGSSYEQYF.

This sequence joins TRBV28 and TRBJ1-5; 8 bases map to TRBD1. Germline lookup yields CDR1 MDHEN and CDR2 SYDVKM. There are 15 residues in the CDR3. The ends lost 5 bases at V and 4 bases at J; junction bases unmatched: 7. The CDR3 nucleotides read TGTGCCAGCAGTGAAGTCCAGGGGGCGAATCAGCCCCAGCATTTT. Translated, it gives CASSEVQGANQPQHF.

This sequence joins TRBV9 and TRBJ2-2, with 12 bases fitting TRBD2. This CDR3 contains 16 residues. Trimming removed 2 bases from V and 5 bases from J; junction bases left unmatched: 4. Germline assignment: CDR1 SGDLS and CDR2 YYNGEE. The CDR3 DNA reads TGTGCCAGCAGCGTGCCTAGCGGGGGGGATACCGGGGAGCTGTTTTTT. Amino acid sequence: CASSVPSGGDTGELFF.

This clone was seen a handful of times. The chain uses TRBV5-1 and TRBJ1-1, with unresolved D. V lost 7 bases and J lost 3, with 10 bases in between. The V gene's germline CDR1 is SGHRS and CDR2 YFSETQ. The CDR3 length is 12 residues. The CDR3 sequence: CASRSLDTEAFF. CDR3 in DNA: TGCGCCAGCCGATCCTTAGACACTGAAGCTTTCTTT.

The genes are TRBV10-3 and TRBJ1-1; 8 bases map to TRBD1. J gave up 7 bases and V 4 bases, and 5 bases lay outside the gene matches. The CDR3 loop spans 13 amino acids. In germline, CDR1 is ENHRY, CDR2 SYGVKD. The CDR3 reads CAISGQGRGEAFF. CDR3 bases: TGTGCCATCAGTGGACAGGGGCGGGGTGAAGCTTTCTTT.

This clone was counted only a few times. The chain employs TRBV2 and TRBJ2-7; TRBD1 might be the D (6 bases). The CDR3 spans 17 residues. Germline V lookup: CDR1 SNHLY, CDR2 FYNNEI. The germline V and J ends were trimmed by 3 bases and 9 bases, with 27 bases remaining between them. CDR3 sequence reads: CASSDPIRVGHPLGQYF. CDR3 nucleotides: TGTGCCAGCAGTGACCCAATAAGGGTGGGACACCCACTTGGGCAGTACTTC. Complete variable domain (other parts from reference TRBV2 and TRBJ2-7): EPEVTQTPSHQVTQMGQEVILRCVPISNHLYFYWYRQILGQKVEFLVSFYNNEISEKSEIFDDQFSVERPDGSNFTLKIRSTKLEDSAMYFCASSDPIRVGHPLGQYFGPGTRLTVT.